By sample fraction, the clone carrying this TCR beta chain is large (0.1 to 1%). The germline V and J ends were trimmed by 7 bases and 1 base, with 19 bases remaining between them. CDR3 length equals 15 residues. CDR1 is SQVTM and CDR2 is ANQGSEA in the germline V gene. This record comes from a study of tumor-infiltrating lymphocytes in localized non-small cell lung cancer. The method was immunoSEQ multiplex PCR; TCRdb's version includes in-frame clones alone and lacks a portion of them. The table has about 15,000 clones, around 65% seen once; the top ten hold approximately 24%. The clonotype comes from a human donor with non-small cell lung cancer. The chain has TRBV29-1 and TRBJ1-1; D might be TRBD1 (5 bases). The source material was uninvolved lung tissue not adjacent to the tumor. This chain's CDR3 is CSAPTLRASNTEAFF. CDR3 sequence (DNA): TGCAGCGCCCCAACCCTCAGGGCGTCGAACACTGAAGCTTTCTTT.